A single T cell receptor (beta chain) is shown here with its context. This receptor's antigen is unknown. No qualities accompany the bases; no much larger clone lies one base away. This entry comes from a study of shared clonotypes between healthy human individuals (dated by TCRdb to 2018 to 2020). As for the study more broadly: A couple of women and a few men aged 18 to 49 years were included in the cohort. For each donor, CD4 naive and CD4 memory were each given three plates, CD8 naive was given two plates, and CD8 memory was given one plate. The study deeply sequenced blood TCR repertoires of several healthy adults to estimate repertoire size and the extent of clonotype sharing between individuals. Different laboratories and diverse techniques were used to prepare libraries and sequence TCR repertoires, to increase sequencing depth and limit assay-specific biases. Each donor's leukapheresis produced roughly between roughly 0.85 and 10 billion PBMCs.

Using the deep immunoSEQ assay, multiplex PCR amplified TCR CDR3 regions from genomic DNA. For each cell subset, the extracted genomic DNA was distributed evenly across all wells of several immunoSEQ 96-well plates, and each plate served as one replicate. Each replicate PCR for sorted subsets received about 210 ng genomic DNA, equal to about 30,000 T cell genomes. The purified libraries were quantified using a Qubit 3.0 fluorometer, sized with a Bioanalyzer 2100, and then quantified again using the KAPA Library Quantification kit. A separate single-read 150-cycle Illumina NextSeq 550 flow cell was used to sequence each immunoSEQ 96-well plate. The original pipeline was this. The immunoSEQ output contained only junctional sequences without quality scores, so filtering could not match that applied to full-length reads. Sequences were annotated with PyIR, a Python wrapper for IgBLAST v1.9, and V/J genes and CDR3 were assigned using IMGT germline references. Reads were removed for weak V/J assignments (E-value above 1e-6), missing CDR3, stop codons, out-of-frame junctions, or ambiguous translated residues. A V3J clonotype was defined by an identical inferred V gene, J gene, and CDR3 amino acid sequence. To compute the percentage overlap between repertoires, the number of shared unique clonotypes was divided by the size of the smaller repertoire. Repertoire richness was assessed with RTK rarefaction, the Chao1 estimator, and Recon v2.1 estimates of unobserved clonotypes. OLGA was used to compute generation probabilities for all TCRbeta clonotypes that the gDNA method yielded from four donors. The table comes from immuneACCESS by way of TCRdb, which keeps in-frame sequences with V and J called. Part of the clones is missing from these tables; in studies checked, under half for an unresolved V gene and the rest for unknown reasons. The V and J calls and the clone size are those of that table, but D and trimming were determined from the DNA. A total of approximately 810,000 clones appear in this sample, roughly 92% of them only once. The top ten clones comprise under 30% of the sample.

Measured from the cysteine to the phenylalanine, the CDR3 is 15 residues long. Only CDR3 DNA is held: 45 bases, read in frame from base 1. Via the germline V gene, CDR1 is SGDLS and CDR2 YYNGEE. Relative to germline, V is missing 3 bases and J is missing 4 bases, with 5 bases of the junction outside any gene match. CD8 naive samples were CD45RO-negative cells positively selected for CCR7, giving a CD45RA+CCR7+ population that excluded TemRA cells. Healthy HIV-negative adults with no recently reported acute infections or vaccinations were included as donors. Every donor was a Caucasian adult residing in Nashville, Tennessee, USA. Blood was collected by leukapheresis, and PBMCs were isolated by Ficoll-Histopaque density gradient centrifugation and then cryopreserved in liquid nitrogen vapor phase. Analytical flow cytometry was used to check the purity and quantity of every magnetically sorted T cell population. From each sorted fraction, genomic DNA was isolated and quantified by UV absorbance on a Nanodrop 2000c.

Summary of the overall study and its limitations: Compared with non-shared clonotypes, clonotypes shared by all four sorted-subset donors had higher generation probabilities. Even with the large sequencing depth, rarefaction of the sorted-subset datasets indicated that sequencing was incomplete. Sharing across a few donors was observed for approximately 5% of naive CD4, 3% to 4% of naive CD8, around 2.5% of memory CD4, and less than 0.45% of memory CD8 clonotypes. Sampling was restricted to blood, and TCR repertoires in tissues likely differ from the TCR repertoires found in blood. Because the study included a small number of donors, the genetic and exposure-history diversity represented was limited. Based on pairwise subsampling, the degree of clonotype sharing among donors was expected to be affected by sequencing depth. Naive subsets generally had larger estimated clonotype richness than memory subsets.

This clonotype originated in a man aged 30 to 45 in good health. The sample consisted of naive CD8+ T cells sorted from blood. The cell subset or site label of this sample denotes: CD45RA+CCR7+. The chain is encoded by TRBV9 joined to TRBJ1-4; 8 bases in the middle match TRBD1. In nucleotides, the sequence is TGTGCCAGCAGCGCCACAGGGGGGGTTAATGAAAAACTGTTTTTT. This sequence encodes CASSATGGVNEKLFF. Where the CDR3 stops, the reference TRBV9 and TRBJ1-4 genes take over; the full variable domain is DSGVTQTPKHLITATGQRVTLRCSPRSGDLSVYWYQQSLDQGLQFLIQYYNGEERAKGNILERFSAQQFPDLHSELNLSSLELGDSALYFCASSATGGVNEKLFFGSGTQLSVL.